What follows are 17 T cell receptor beta chains derived from one specimen sequenced in a study of tumor-infiltrating lymphocytes in oesophageal squamous cell carcinoma. TCRdb re-called the PCR reads through MiXCR, storing one row per CDR3 protein. The data contain approximately 11,000 distinct CDR3 sequences, 52% of them singletons. Sequencing was performed on esophageal tumor tissue. The receptors shown here come from a female donor with esophageal squamous cell carcinoma.

The genes are TRBV7-2 and TRBJ2-3; 10 bases are a match to TRBD2. Germline V gene sequence: CDR1 SGHTA, CDR2 FQGNSA. The CDR3 covers 14 residues. With V trimmed by 8 bases and J by 1 base, 3 bases remained unmatched. This CDR3 reads CASGLAAGTDTQYF. The CDR3 coding sequence is TGTGCCAGCGGACTAGCGGCGGGCACAGATACGCAGTATTTT.

This rearrangement joins TRBV7-6 to TRBJ2-5, with D possibly matching TRBD2 (6 bases). Matching the DNA end better, TRBJ2-7 makes the J call doubtful. The CDR3 is 13 amino acids. CDR1 SGHVS and CDR2 FNYEAQ come from the germline V gene. CDR3 in amino acids: CASSHRGAYEQYF. Written as DNA, the CDR3 is TGTGCCAGCAGCCACCGCGGGGCCTACGAGCAGTACTTC.

This clonotype was seen ten or more times. The chain combines TRBV7-9 with TRBJ2-1; 14 nucleotides line up with TRBD2. The V gene's germline CDR1 is SEHNR and CDR2 FQNEAQ (reference sequence). V shed 5 bases and J 9 bases; nucleotides not matched to a gene: 9. CDR3 length: 16 residues. The CDR3 spells CASSPRTSGRNVEQFF. In DNA, the CDR3 is TGTGCCAGCAGCCCGCGGACTAGCGGGAGGAATGTTGAGCAGTTCTTC.

V usage is TRBV6-6 and J usage is TRBJ2-4; 10 nucleotides line up with TRBD1. The DNA matches TRBJ1-2 better at its end, which makes the J call doubtful. This CDR3 spans 19 amino acids. CDR1 and CDR2 (germline): MNHNY, SVGAGI (reference sequence). CDR3 nucleotide sequence: TGTGCCAGCAGTTCCTCGACAGGGGGCACGTACCACCCTAACTATGGCTACACCTTC. Translated: CASSSSTGGTYHPNYGYTF.

This clonotype ranks as medium-sized. This chain uses TRBV28 with TRBJ2-3; D uncertain. Trimming stripped 1 base from V and 4 bases from J, with 12 bases between. Per the germline V gene, CDR1 is MDHEN and CDR2 is SYDVKM. The CDR3 totals 15 residues. The CDR3 loop is CASSLSAQMADTQYF. The DNA of the CDR3 is TGTGCCAGCAGTTTATCGGCCCAAATGGCAGATACGCAGTATTTT.

The chain links TRBV7-2 to TRBJ2-3; D is ambiguous. This CDR3 spans 13 amino acids. Germline V gene data show CDR1 as SGHTA and CDR2 as FQGNSA. Trimming removed 1 base at V and 4 bases at J, with 6 bases between. In DNA, the CDR3 is TGTGCCAGCAGCTTAGTTCCCCCAGATACGCAGTATTTT. It codes for CASSLVPPDTQYF.

This rearrangement joins TRBV7-6 to TRBJ2-3; D is possibly TRBD1 (6 bases). This CDR3 has 16 residues. Germline V gene sequence: CDR1 SGHVS, CDR2 FNYEAQ. V gave up 5 bases and J gave up 0 bases, with 15 bases separating them. CDR3: CASSHLGDTSTDTQYF. DNA of the CDR3: TGTGCCAGCAGCCACCTTGGGGACACTAGCACAGATACGCAGTATTTT.

In its sample, this clonotype is medium-sized (0.01 to 0.1%). The V and J genes are TRBV7-6 and TRBJ2-7, with 15 bases aligning to TRBD2. Looked up from germline, CDR1 is SGHVS and CDR2 is FNYEAQ. The J segment lost 7 bases and the V segment lost 5 bases, leaving 9 bases of the junction unmatched. CDR3 length: 16 amino acids. DNA for the CDR3: TGTGCCAGCAGCCGACGGACTAGCGGGGGGGCTGTTGAGCAGTACTTC. Its translation is CASSRRTSGGAVEQYF.

The chain joins TRBV7-6 to TRBJ2-6, with D hard to call. The J call may be incorrect, as the DNA end agrees better with TRBJ2-1. The CDR3 has 13 amino acids. From germline, CDR1 is SGHVS and CDR2 FNYEAQ. The CDR3 sequence is CASSLGFSNEQFF. The DNA of the CDR3 is TGTGCCAGCAGCTTAGGGTTCTCTAATGAGCAGTTCTTC.

The chain has TRBV7-3 and TRBJ2-5; 8 bases fit TRBD2. The CDR3 consists of 16 residues. With V trimmed by 0 bases and J by 5 bases, 8 bases remained unmatched. Germline assignment: CDR1 SGHTA and CDR2 FQGTGA. CDR3 in amino acids: CASSLTSGLASETQYF. CDR3 DNA: TGTGCCAGCAGCTTAACTTCCGGACTAGCTAGCGAGACCCAGTACTTC.

This clonotype was recorded many times. The chain combines TRBV27 with TRBJ1-3; possible D gene TRBD1, 5 bases. The V gene lost 6 bases and the J gene lost 2 bases, with 23 bases spanning the gap. The CDR3 sequence is 18 residues long. Germline loops: CDR1 MNHEY, CDR2 SMNVEV (reference sequence). This chain's CDR3 is CASRYLYPSQGTGNTIYF. For the CDR3, the DNA is TGTGCCAGCAGATACCTATACCCCTCCCAGGGAACTGGAAACACCATATATTTT.

This clonotype came up many times. This chain joins TRBV7-2 and TRBJ2-5; 10 bases match TRBD1. Looked up from germline, CDR1 is SGHTA and CDR2 is FQGNSA. The CDR3 is 15 amino acids. After removal of 5 bases from V and 5 bases from J, the junction contained 8 bases not matched to a gene. The CDR3: CASSAAGQGWETQYF. Written as DNA, the CDR3 is TGTGCCAGCAGCGCCGCGGGACAGGGGTGGGAGACCCAGTACTTC. The full variable domain, rest sourced from reference TRBV7-2 and TRBJ2-5, is GAGVSQSPSNKVTEKGKDVELRCDPISGHTALYWYRQSLGQGLEFLIYFQGNSAPDKSGLPSDRFSAERTGGSVSTLTIQRTQQEDSAVYLCASSAAGQGWETQYFGPGTRLLVL.

The V and J genes are TRBV7-2 and TRBJ2-7; TRBD2 might be the D (5 bases). With 4 bases removed from V and 3 bases from J, the gap between germline ends came to 13 bases. The CDR3 totals 14 residues. The V gene's germline CDR1 is SGHTA and CDR2 FQGNSA. CDR3 in amino acids: CASSSGLGYYEQYF. CDR3 DNA: TGTGCCAGCAGCTCTGGACTCGGCTACTACGAGCAGTACTTC.

V and J are TRBV7-4 and TRBJ2-4, with TRBD2 matching over 13 bases. The J call may be in error: the DNA end matches TRBJ2-1 better. The CDR3 covers 18 residues. Per germline, CDR1 SGHVT and CDR2 SQSDAQ. This CDR3 is CASSLFRTSGRRRNEQFF. In nucleotides, the CDR3 is TGTGCCAGCAGCTTATTCCGGACTAGCGGGAGAAGAAGAAATGAGCAGTTCTTC.

This clonotype is classed as large (0.1 to 1%). The genes are TRBV6-6 and TRBJ2-1; a possible D gene is TRBD1 (7 bases). The CDR3 is made up of 16 amino acids. Trimming pared 0 bases from V and 7 bases from J, leaving 16 bases between. Germline V gene lookup returns CDR1 MNHNY and CDR2 SVGAGI (reference sequence). The CDR3 protein is CASSYSFAPGGNEQFF. The CDR3 nucleotides read TGTGCCAGCAGTTACTCCTTCGCCCCAGGGGGGAATGAGCAGTTCTTC.

The chain's CDR3 is CASSRGAGLSYNEQFF. CDR3 nucleotide sequence: TGTGCCAGCAGCAGGGGAGCGGGGCTATCCTACAATGAGCAGTTCTTC. This chain uses TRBV6-2 or TRBV6-3 with TRBJ2-5; tentatively, D is TRBD2 (7 bases). The closer fit of TRBJ2-1 to the DNA end suggests the J call may be wrong. Germline CDR1 reads MNHEY; CDR2 reads SVGEGT. This CDR3 is built from 16 residues.

By share, this clonotype counts as medium-sized. Since a much larger clone is just one base distant, this may be a read error. V is TRBV7-9 and J is TRBJ2-7; TRBD2 matches at 9 bases. The germline V gene has CDR1 SEHNR and CDR2 FQNEAQ (reference sequence). The junction had 15 bases not matched to a gene; V was cut back by 5 bases and J by 7 bases. The CDR3 is 16 residues long. CDR3 region: CASSPRKRGAYNEQYF. CDR3 sequence (DNA): TGTGCCAGCAGCCCCCGGAAGCGGGGGGCCTACAATGAGCAGTACTTC.